The 32 T cell receptor beta chains below were found in one sample sequenced in a study of cytomegalovirus exposure and HLA in healthy donors. The PCR employed 60 Vbeta primers together with 13 Jbeta primers. Assay: immunoSEQ multiplex PCR; the TCRdb copy retains only in-frame clones and omits some. The sample yields approximately 150,000 clones, around four fifths seen once. The source material was PBMCs. The receptors were sampled from a man in his late teens or twenties in good health and CMV-seropositive.

This clone was seen a few times. This chain joins TRBV18 and TRBJ1-5; 9 bases match TRBD1. There are 16 residues in the CDR3. In germline, CDR1 is KGHSH, CDR2 LQKENI. The V and J ends lost 2 bases and 6 bases, in that order; junction bases with no gene match: 8. CDR3 sequence reads: CASSPTPTGGFQPQHF. CDR3 coding DNA: TGTGCCAGCTCACCAACTCCTACAGGGGGCTTTCAGCCCCAGCATTTT.

The sample holds one count of this clone. CDR3 protein: CASSPPSRGKTEAFF. CDR3 sequence (DNA): TGTGCCAGCAGCCCCCCCTCGCGGGGCAAGACTGAAGCTTTCTTT. The rearrangement uses TRBV7-9 and TRBJ1-1; perhaps TRBD1 as D (5 bases). The CDR3 contains 15 residues. Germline CDR1 reads SEHNR; CDR2 reads FQNEAQ (reference sequence). Trimming removed 5 bases at V and 5 bases at J, with 18 bases between.

This clone was counted between two and nine times. The chain recombines TRBV14 with TRBJ2-7; D remains ambiguous. This CDR3 is built from 14 residues. Germline loops: CDR1 SGHDN, CDR2 FVKESK. Trimming took off 0 bases at V and 1 base at J, with 7 bases between the two ends. This CDR3 is CASSQDRMSYEQYF. The CDR3 DNA reads as TGTGCCAGCAGCCAAGACCGTATGTCCTACGAGCAGTACTTC. Full variable domain (missing parts from reference TRBV14 and TRBJ2-7): EAGVTQFPSHSVIEKGQTVTLRCDPISGHDNLYWYRRVMGKEIKFLLHFVKESKQDESGMPNNRFLAERTGGTYSTLKVQPAELEDSGVYFCASSQDRMSYEQYFGPGTRLTVT.

V and J are TRBV9 and TRBJ2-7, with 8 nucleotides matching TRBD1. The CDR3 consists of 16 residues. CDR1 and CDR2 (germline): SGDLS, YYNGEE. Trimming removed 2 bases from V and 2 bases from J; junction bases left unmatched: 9. The CDR3 DNA reads as TGTGCCAGCAGCGTTGACCGGGACAGGACCACCTACGAGCAGTACTTC. This sequence encodes CASSVDRDRTTYEQYF.

The J gene is TRBJ2-5, the V gene TRBV7-2; D ambiguous. Looked up from germline, CDR1 is SGHTA and CDR2 is FQGNSA. The CDR3 is made up of 14 amino acids. Between the trimmed V and J ends, which lost 4 bases and 4 bases, there was a span of 13 bases. CDR3 sequence: CASSSTTARETQYF. The CDR3 DNA reads as TGTGCCAGCAGCTCGACGACTGCCAGAGAGACCCAGTACTTC.

The chain couples TRBV6-1 to TRBJ1-1; no firm D call. Germline V gene data show CDR1 as MNHNS and CDR2 as SASEGT. V dropped 5 bases and J dropped 1 base, with 8 bases sitting between them. This CDR3 has 13 residues. The DNA for the CDR3 is TGTGCCAGCAGTTATCCCGGGAACACTGAAGCTTTCTTT. It yields the protein CASSYPGNTEAFF.

The chain recombines TRBV4-1 with TRBJ2-1, with D perhaps TRBD2 (5 bases). Germline V gene data show CDR1 as MGHRA and CDR2 as YSYEKL. With 0 bases removed from V and 0 bases from J, the gap between germline ends came to 12 bases. This CDR3 is built from 17 residues. The CDR3 nucleotides read TGCGCCAGCAGCCAAGACCAACCGGGAAGCTCCTACAATGAGCAGTTCTTC. Its protein is CASSQDQPGSSYNEQFF.

This clone was seen only a few times. J is TRBJ2-2 and V is TRBV4-3; 8 bases line up with TRBD1. V lost 4 bases, J lost 5 bases, and 12 bases stayed unmatched. CDR1 is LGHNA, CDR2 YSLEER, per germline. The CDR3 is 17 residues long. Here the CDR3 DNA reads TGCGCCAGCAGCCGGAACGCAGGGGGCAGGAAAACCGGGGAGCTGTTTTTT. The encoded protein is CASSRNAGGRKTGELFF.

The CDR3 loop is CASSELQGSGGYTF. The CDR3 DNA follows: TGTGCCAGCAGCGAACTACAGGGGTCGGGTGGCTACACCTTC. The chain employs TRBV7-9 and TRBJ1-2, with 7 bases fitting TRBD1. Losses at the gene ends were 5 bases for V and 7 bases for J; bases not matched to a gene: 10. Germline V gene lookup returns CDR1 SEHNR and CDR2 FQNEAQ (reference sequence). This CDR3 spans 14 amino acids.

The V and J genes are TRBV5-1 and TRBJ2-3, with D possibly TRBD1 on 6 matching bases. Deletions cut 3 bases from V and 5 bases from J, with 16 bases between. The germline gives CDR1 SGHRS, CDR2 YFSETQ. There are 15 residues in the CDR3. CDR3 nucleotide sequence: TGCGCCAGCAGCTGGGGGCCGTTTGAGATAGATACGCAGTATTTT. Translating gives CASSWGPFEIDTQYF.

The chain recombines TRBV7-3 with TRBJ2-5; D possibly corresponds to TRBD1 (6 bases). The germline gives CDR1 SGHTA, CDR2 FQGTGA. V lost 5 bases and J 2 bases, leaving 9 bases between the germline ends. The CDR3 is 13 amino acids. CDR3 in amino acids: CASSPRGQETQYF. CDR3 bases: TGTGCCAGCAGCCCAAGGGGGCAAGAGACCCAGTACTTC.

CDR3 region: CASKVQGNYNEQFF. The CDR3 DNA follows: TGTGCCAGTAAAGTTCAGGGAAACTACAATGAGCAGTTCTTC. The chain combines TRBV19 with TRBJ2-1; TRBD1 might be the D (5 bases). The CDR3 consists of 14 residues. In germline, CDR1 is LNHDA, CDR2 SQIVND (reference sequence). V was trimmed by 7 bases and J by 3 bases, leaving 13 bases between them.

This rearrangement joins TRBV6-5 to TRBJ2-2, with a tentative D call TRBD1 (5 bases). Germline V lookup: CDR1 MNHEY, CDR2 SVGAGI. V lost 5 bases to trimming and J lost 7 bases, with 5 bases between them. CDR3 length equals 11 residues. The CDR3, as DNA: TGTGCCAGCAGTAGGGGCGGGGAGCTGTTTTTT. Its protein is CASSRGGELFF.

The chain uses TRBV21-1 and TRBJ2-7; the table's TRBD2 call for D was not verified on the DNA. TRBV21-1 is described as a pseudogene. This CDR3 region has 15 residues. This CDR3 reads CASSKSGSILYEQYF. The CDR3 DNA reads as TGTGCCAGCAGCAAAAGTGGTAGTATTTTATACGAGCAGTACTTC.

V gene TRBV19 combines with J gene TRBJ2-5; TRBD2 agrees at 7 bases. This CDR3 spans 15 amino acids. Germline lookup yields CDR1 LNHDA and CDR2 SQIVND (reference sequence). V was clipped by 3 bases and J by 5 bases; unmatched bases: 9. The CDR3 region has the DNA TGTGCCAGTAGTATCGGGGGGAGTAGGGTTGAGACCCAGTACTTC. Protein product: CASSIGGSRVETQYF.

The chain couples TRBV27 to TRBJ2-7; TRBD1 matches 8 bases. J lost 1 base, V lost 6 bases, and 8 bases had no gene match. The CDR3 spans 15 residues. Germline V gives CDR1 MNHEY, CDR2 SMNVEV (reference sequence). CDR3 DNA sequence: TGTGCCAGCAGCTATGGACAGGGATGGTCCTACGAGCAGTACTTC. Its protein product is CASSYGQGWSYEQYF.

The V gene is TRBV6-1, the J gene TRBJ1-1; the D is unclear. The germline V gene has CDR1 MNHNS and CDR2 SASEGT. V was shortened by 0 bases and J by 1 base, with 6 bases between the two germline ends. The CDR3 has 14 amino acids. CDR3 loop: CASSEAGKNTEAFF. In nucleotides, the CDR3 is TGTGCCAGCAGTGAAGCGGGCAAGAACACTGAAGCTTTCTTT.

The chain joins TRBV28 to TRBJ2-1, with no clear D. V was pared by 5 bases and J by 4 bases, with 15 bases between. Germline values: CDR1 MDHEN, CDR2 SYDVKM. CDR3 length: 15 amino acids. The CDR3 region has the DNA TGTGCCAGCAGTCCACCCGGAGCTGCATACAATGAGCAGTTCTTC. Its translation: CASSPPGAAYNEQFF. The entire variable domain, with the rest obtained from reference TRBV28 and TRBJ2-1, is as follows: DVKVTQSSRYLVKRTGEKVFLECVQDMDHENMFWYRQDPGLGLRLIYFSYDVKMKEKGDIPEGYSVSREKKERFSLILESASTNQTSMYLCASSPPGAAYNEQFFGPGTRLTVL.

This clone has only one observation. The genes are TRBV11-2 and TRBJ2-5, with D perhaps TRBD2 (7 bases). Trimming left V 1 base short and J 2 bases short, with 11 bases between. Germline CDR1 SGHAT, CDR2 FQNNGV. There are 15 residues in the CDR3. The CDR3 nucleotides are TGTGCCAGCAGCTTAGCGCGGGGGCTACAAGAGACCCAGTACTTC. It codes for CASSLARGLQETQYF. The entire variable domain, with the rest obtained from reference TRBV11-2 and TRBJ2-5, is as follows: EAGVAQSPRYKIIEKRQSVAFWCNPISGHATLYWYQQILGQGPKLLIQFQNNGVVDDSQLPKDRFSAERLKGVDSTLKIQPAKLEDSAVYLCASSLARGLQETQYFGPGTRLLVL.

The V and J genes are TRBV28 and TRBJ2-1; 9 bases agree with TRBD1. V lost 2 bases and J lost 5; bases outside the gene matches: 4. Germline CDR1 is MDHEN and CDR2 is SYDVKM. The CDR3 has 15 residues. The CDR3 loop is CASSLTDRGDNEQFF. CDR3 nucleotides: TGTGCCAGCAGTTTAACGGACAGGGGAGACAATGAGCAGTTCTTC. The whole variable domain, remainder taken from reference TRBV28 and TRBJ2-1, is DVKVTQSSRYLVKRTGEKVFLECVQDMDHENMFWYRQDPGLGLRLIYFSYDVKMKEKGDIPEGYSVSREKKERFSLILESASTNQTSMYLCASSLTDRGDNEQFFGPGTRLTVL.

The V gene is TRBV28, the J gene TRBJ2-7, with 7 bases that match TRBD1. Trimming cost V 8 bases and J 3 bases; bases outside gene matches: 7. Germline V gene lookup returns CDR1 MDHEN and CDR2 SYDVKM. This CDR3 region has 13 residues. In DNA, the CDR3 is TGTGCCAGCCGACAGAGGGGGCGCTACGAGCAGTACTTC. Translated, it gives CASRQRGRYEQYF.

The chain is built from TRBV6-5 and TRBJ1-2, with a possible D match to TRBD1 (6 bases). Germline CDR1 is MNHEY and CDR2 is SVGAGI. V lost 5 bases and J lost 8, with 15 bases in between. This CDR3 has 13 amino acids. The CDR3, as DNA: TGTGCCAGCAGTACAGGGTTAGCGAGCGGCTACACCTTC. It is translated as CASSTGLASGYTF.

The chain couples TRBV19 to TRBJ2-7, with D perhaps matching TRBD1 (6 bases). Germline-derived CDR1 and CDR2 are LNHDA and SQIVND (reference sequence). The CDR3 has 13 amino acids. The V end was cut by 1 base, the J end by 3 bases, with 7 bases between. The CDR3 sequence is CASSIVGGYEQYF. The CDR3 DNA reads as TGTGCCAGTAGTATAGTAGGGGGCTACGAGCAGTACTTC.

This clone was seen a few times. The V call is TRBV7-2, the J call TRBJ2-1; 7 bases line up with TRBD1. The length of the CDR3 is 13 residues. Trimming at V came to 5 bases and at J to 7 bases, leaving 5 bases not matched to a gene. Germline CDR1 reads SGHTA; CDR2 reads FQGNSA. CDR3 amino acids: CASSPDRVNEQFF. The CDR3 nucleotides read TGTGCCAGCAGCCCCGACAGGGTTAATGAGCAGTTCTTC.

The chain employs TRBV7-9 and TRBJ1-1; D is possibly TRBD1 (5 bases). Germline assignment: CDR1 SEHNR and CDR2 FQNEAQ (reference sequence). The CDR3 totals 15 residues. V lost 2 bases and J lost 5, with 15 bases in between. CDR3 sequence: CASSLFQGNSTEAFF. In DNA form, the CDR3 reads TGTGCCAGCAGCTTATTTCAGGGAAATTCGACTGAAGCTTTCTTT.

This clone showed up just a few times. The chain recombines TRBV21-1 with TRBJ1-4. TRBV21-1 is a pseudogene. The CDR3 is 15 amino acids. In DNA, the CDR3 is TGTGCCAGCAGCAAACCCCCGGCGGAGGCTAAAGGGCTGTTTTTT. Its protein product is CASSKPPAEAKGLFF.

V gene TRBV9 combines with J gene TRBJ2-7; TRBD1 matches at 7 bases. Germline V gene sequence: CDR1 SGDLS, CDR2 YYNGEE. This CDR3 is 15 amino acids long. The V and J ends lost 4 bases and 2 bases, in that order; junction bases with no gene match: 9. The CDR3 DNA sequence: TGTGCCAGCAGCCCTACAGGGGATCGTCCCTACGAGCAGTACTTC. Translated: CASSPTGDRPYEQYF.

The chain is built from TRBV4-3 and TRBJ2-5; 10 positions agree with TRBD1. The CDR3 sequence is 14 residues long. V was pared by 1 base and J by 4 bases, with 0 bases of the junction left unmatched. The V gene's germline CDR1 is LGHNA and CDR2 YSLEER. The DNA for the CDR3 is TGCGCCAGCAGCCAAGGACAGGGGGCAGAGACCCAGTACTTC. Translated: CASSQGQGAETQYF.

The chain links TRBV30 to TRBJ2-7, with 7 bases fitting TRBD2. Trimming at V came to 2 bases and at J to 7 bases, leaving 8 bases not matched to a gene. The CDR3 extends over 13 amino acids. Germline V gene lookup returns CDR1 GTSNPN and CDR2 SVGIG (reference sequence). The CDR3 is CAWSRLATGEQYF. The DNA for the CDR3 is TGTGCCTGGAGTCGACTAGCTACGGGGGAGCAGTACTTC.

This clone occurred a few times. The chain links TRBV29-1 to TRBJ2-1, with D tentatively TRBD2 (5 bases). From germline, CDR1 is SQVTM and CDR2 ANQGSEA. This CDR3 region has 11 residues. Trimming shortened V by 3 bases and J by 13 bases, and 13 bases separated the two germline ends. CDR3 sequence (DNA): TGCAGCGTTGACGAGGGAACGTTTCAGTTCTTC. It codes for CSVDEGTFQFF.

The V call is TRBV6-6, the J call TRBJ1-4; D is uncertain. With 4 bases removed from V and 4 bases from J, the gap between germline ends came to 7 bases. Per the germline V gene, CDR1 is MNHNY and CDR2 is SVGAGI (reference sequence). The CDR3 covers 13 residues. The CDR3 DNA reads TGTGCCAGCAGTTCAGGAAATAATGAAAAACTGTTTTTT. This sequence encodes CASSSGNNEKLFF.

The CDR3 is CASSPQGAWETQYF. DNA of the CDR3: TGTGCCAGCTCACCGCAGGGGGCTTGGGAGACCCAGTACTTC. This chain connects TRBV18 to TRBJ2-5; 8 bases fit TRBD1. Germline V gene sequence: CDR1 KGHSH, CDR2 LQKENI. The trim removed 3 bases at V and 5 bases at J, leaving 5 bases unmatched. This CDR3 has 14 residues.